This TCR beta chain was identified during a study of regulatory T cells in long-lasting Graves disease. Findings of the study overall: Among persistent patients, a larger number of public clonotypes were shared (approximately 3,000) than among newly diagnosed patients (around 980).

According to the study, TCR beta libraries were built with iRepertoire HTBI primers and CDR3-region Arm-PCR. TCRdb reprocessed the multiplex PCR reads with MiXCR, giving one entry per CDR3 protein. The sample has about 430,000 distinct CDR3 sequences, 15% seen once. In its sample, this clonotype was seen many times. What it binds is not known. The time point was: newly diagnosed GD, antithyroid drugs for less than 3 months. PBMC RNA was the source of the TCR library. Per the germline V gene, CDR1 is SEHNR and CDR2 is FQNEAQ (reference sequence). The CDR3 is 13 amino acids. Trimming pared 6 bases from V and 2 bases from J, leaving 8 bases between. These records were also assigned to another study, of T cells in Graves' hyperthyroidism and ophthalmopathy. That work adds: Through a model of 13 V-J features, ophthalmopathy was separated from stable hyperthyroidism.

The chain has TRBV7-9 and TRBJ2-1; D perhaps matches TRBD2 (6 bases). The sample was peripheral blood mononuclear cells (PBMCs), taken at new diagnosis, from a patient treated with antithyroid drugs. The clonotype comes from a woman in her 40s with Graves disease. CDR3 amino acids: CASSRGAYNEQFF. The CDR3 DNA sequence: TGTGCCAGCAGTCGCGGGGCCTACAATGAGCAGTTCTTC.